A selection of T cell receptor beta chains follows, all from one sample in a study of beta chain features in type 1 diabetes. Sequencing used immunoSEQ multiplex PCR; TCRdb keeps in-frame clones, though not all of them. The sample lists over 500,000 clones; roughly a sixth were seen once. Material: naive CD4+ T cells from blood. The source is a man younger than 35 in good health. CDR3s include the opening cysteine and the closing phenylalanine or tryptophan. A D gene is named only where the DNA matches it firmly. Where a row states a size, it is once, few, many or the class of an expanded clone; other rows omit it.

clone_size,j_call,cdr3_length,v_call,d_call,cdr3_aa,cdr3_nt
-,TRBJ1-2,14,TRBV6-5,TRBD1,CASKLTGDSYGYTF,TGTGCCAGCAAACTTACAGGGGATTCCTATGGCTACACCTTC
few,TRBJ1-1,14,TRBV7-2,-,CASSTQGMNTEAFF,TGTGCCAGCAGCACTCAGGGCATGAACACTGAAGCTTTCTTT
-,TRBJ2-7,12,TRBV29-1,-,CSVRPSSYEQYF,TGCAGCGTTAGACCCAGCTCCTACGAGCAGTACTTC
-,TRBJ1-1,16,TRBV7-6,-,CASSSALLAHSTEAFF,TGTGCCAGCAGCTCGGCTCTTTTGGCCCACTCCACTGAAGCTTTCTTT
few,TRBJ2-5,16,TRBV5-1,-,CASSLAASFSQETQYF,TGCGCCAGCAGCTTGGCGGCTAGCTTTTCGCAAGAGACCCAGTACTTC
many,TRBJ2-7,12,TRBV10-3,-,CAISGTAYEQYF,TGTGCCATCAGTGGCACAGCCTACGAGCAGTACTTC
few,TRBJ1-2,16,TRBV2,TRBD1,CASSVSRQGAYYGYTF,TGTGCCAGCAGTGTCTCACGGCAGGGGGCTTACTATGGCTACACCTTC
-,TRBJ1-6,15,TRBV6-6,-,CASSRMAGDNSPLHF,TGTGCCAGCAGCCGCATGGCCGGGGATAATTCACCCCTCCACTTT
-,TRBJ2-7,13,TRBV5-4,TRBD2,CASSSIAGFEQYF,TGTGCCAGCAGCTCGATAGCGGGGTTCGAGCAGTACTTC
-,TRBJ2-7,13,TRBV7-3,-,CASSSRAEHEQYF,TGTGCCAGCAGCTCGAGGGCGGAGCACGAGCAGTACTTC
few,TRBJ2-7,14,TRBV5-1,TRBD2,CASSPAGGPYEQYF,TGCGCCAGCAGCCCCGCGGGAGGACCCTACGAGCAGTACTTC
few,TRBJ2-3,12,TRBV10-2,-,CASKRTADTQYF,TGCGCCAGCAAGAGGACAGCAGATACGCAGTATTTT
few,TRBJ2-1,16,TRBV4-1,TRBD2,CASSHRGLAGDNEQFF,TGCGCCAGCAGCCACCGCGGACTAGCGGGGGACAATGAGCAGTTCTTC